The 12 T cell receptor beta chains presented below share a single source sample, sequenced in a study of blood T cell repertoires in COVID-19 (TCRdb year 2020). Libraries were built with the immunoSEQ multiplex PCR assay. The immuneACCESS repertoire file appears here via TCRdb, limited to in-frame rearrangements. These files lack a portion of the clones; in checked studies, under half of the deficit traces to unresolved V genes, and the cause of the others is not known. Recorded for this sample are about 89,000 clones; around 72% of them occurred a single time. Clones ranked in the top ten supply around 14% of the sample. Sequencing used peripheral blood. These TCRs come from a woman aged 80 or over with acute or convalescent COVID-19.

The chain has TRBV5-4 and TRBJ2-7; 11 positions agree with TRBD2. There are 16 residues in the CDR3. Germline values: CDR1 SGHNT, CDR2 YYREEE (reference sequence). Trimming at V came to 0 bases and at J to 1 base, leaving 3 bases not matched to a gene. CDR3 coding DNA: TGTGCCAGCAGCTTGGGTCCTAGCGGGGGGTCCTACGAGCAGTACTTC. It is translated as CASSLGPSGGSYEQYF.

The chain couples TRBV27 to TRBJ1-1; D may be TRBD1 (6 bases). This CDR3 spans 13 amino acids. The V end lost 3 bases, the J end lost 5 bases, and 10 bases lay between the germline ends. Germline-derived CDR1 and CDR2 are MNHEY and SMNVEV (reference sequence). The CDR3 loop reads CASSFKGGTEAFF. In DNA form, the CDR3 reads TGTGCCAGCAGTTTTAAGGGGGGGACTGAAGCTTTCTTT.

The chain has TRBV11-2 and TRBJ2-5; TRBD2 matches 15 bases. The CDR3 sequence is 17 residues long. The V segment lost 4 bases and the J segment 0 bases; nucleotides outside the gene matches: 3. The germline V gene encodes CDR1 SGHAT and CDR2 FQNNGV. The chain's CDR3 is CASSWGLAGGYQETQYF. DNA of the CDR3: TGTGCCAGCAGCTGGGGACTAGCGGGGGGATACCAAGAGACCCAGTACTTC.

This sequence joins TRBV10-1 and TRBJ2-7, with TRBD1 matching 8 bases. Per the germline V gene, CDR1 is WNHNN and CDR2 is SYGVQD (reference sequence). This CDR3 is 14 amino acids long. V lost 4 bases, J lost 3 bases, and 5 bases stayed unmatched. This chain's CDR3 is CASSGRQGHYEQYF. The CDR3 DNA reads TGCGCCAGCAGTGGACGACAGGGGCACTACGAGCAGTACTTC.

The V call is TRBV6-1, the J call TRBJ1-4; 10 bases map to TRBD1. The CDR3 contains 15 residues. V lost 2 bases to trimming and J lost 11 bases; unmatched junction nucleotides: 8. Germline V gives CDR1 MNHNS, CDR2 SASEGT. DNA of the CDR3: TGTGCCAGCAGTGAACAATGGGACAGGGGTTGGAAACTGTTTTTT. Translating it yields CASSEQWDRGWKLFF.

V gene TRBV6-6 combines with J gene TRBJ1-3; TRBD1 matches 9 bases. The CDR3 covers 14 residues. V shed 6 bases and J 4 bases; nucleotides not matched to a gene: 4. Germline loops: CDR1 MNHNY, CDR2 SVGAGI (reference sequence). The CDR3 sequence: CASSGQGFGNTIYF. For the CDR3, the DNA is TGTGCCAGCAGCGGACAGGGGTTCGGAAACACCATATATTTT.

This clone occurred a few times. This chain uses TRBV12-5 with TRBJ2-3, with 12 bases lining up with TRBD1. Germline trimming cut 5 bases from V and 3 bases from J; bases unmatched to any gene: 3. Germline assignment: CDR1 LGHNT and CDR2 FRNRAP. The CDR3 loop spans 15 amino acids. CDR3 bases: TGTGCTAGTGGTAAGGGACAGGGGGCAACAGATACGCAGTATTTT. Residues: CASGKGQGATDTQYF.

The CDR3 reads CARRQGYNEQFF. The CDR3 DNA reads as TGTGCCAGGAGACAGGGTTACAATGAGCAGTTCTTC. The chain uses TRBV2 and TRBJ2-1; 7 bases align to TRBD1. Germline loops: CDR1 SNHLY, CDR2 FYNNEI. V shed 9 bases and J 4 bases; nucleotides not matched to a gene: 3. The CDR3 spans 12 residues.

This chain uses TRBV5-4 with TRBJ2-1; 14 bases map to TRBD2. V gave up 6 bases and J gave up 12 bases; unmatched junction bases: 11. Germline lookup yields CDR1 SGHNT and CDR2 YYREEE (reference sequence). The CDR3 loop spans 15 amino acids. CDR3 in DNA: TGTGCCAGCAAACCTCCGGGACTAGCGGGGGTAAGGCAGTTCTTC. Protein product: CASKPPGLAGVRQFF.

The chain links TRBV28 to TRBJ1-5, with 9 bases identical to TRBD1. The germline CDR1 and CDR2 sequences are MDHEN and SYDVKM. The J segment lost 5 bases and the V segment lost 3 bases, leaving 14 bases of the junction unmatched. This CDR3 is built from 18 residues. The CDR3 nucleotides are TGTGCCAGCAGTTTCGTCCGGGACAGGGAGGGTTCCTATCAGCCCCAGCATTTT. Translated, it gives CASSFVRDREGSYQPQHF.

This clone came up a few times. V gene TRBV4-1 combines with J gene TRBJ1-2; TRBD1 matches 11 bases. Germline V lookup: CDR1 MGHRA, CDR2 YSYEKL. V trimming: 3 bases; J trimming: 0 bases; junction bases outside the gene matches: 12. The CDR3 spans 19 residues. Here the CDR3 reads CASSHGTGGSSPTNYGYTF. The CDR3 region has the DNA TGCGCCAGCAGCCACGGGACAGGGGGAAGTTCGCCTACTAACTATGGCTACACCTTC.

The chain has TRBV29-1 and TRBJ2-1; weak D call: TRBD1 (6 bases). V shed 3 bases and J shed 3 bases, with 15 bases lying between them. This CDR3 is 15 amino acids long. Germline V gene lookup returns CDR1 SQVTM and CDR2 ANQGSEA. The CDR3 DNA reads as TGCAGCGTTGACGGCAGGGGCGAATTCTACAATGAGCAGTTCTTC. As protein: CSVDGRGEFYNEQFF.